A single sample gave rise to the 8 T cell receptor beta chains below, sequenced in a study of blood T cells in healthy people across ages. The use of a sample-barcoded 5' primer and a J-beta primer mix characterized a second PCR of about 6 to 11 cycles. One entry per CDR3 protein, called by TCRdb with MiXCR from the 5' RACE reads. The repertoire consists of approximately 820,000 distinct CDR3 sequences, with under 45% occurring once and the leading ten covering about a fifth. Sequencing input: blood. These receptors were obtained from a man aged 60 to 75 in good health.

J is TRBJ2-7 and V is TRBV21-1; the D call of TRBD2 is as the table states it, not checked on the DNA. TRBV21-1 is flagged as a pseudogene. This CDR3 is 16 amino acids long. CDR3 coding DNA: TGTGTCAGCCCGAAACGCCGGTGGGGGACTTCCTACGAGCAGTACTTC. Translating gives CVSPKRRWGTSYEQYF.

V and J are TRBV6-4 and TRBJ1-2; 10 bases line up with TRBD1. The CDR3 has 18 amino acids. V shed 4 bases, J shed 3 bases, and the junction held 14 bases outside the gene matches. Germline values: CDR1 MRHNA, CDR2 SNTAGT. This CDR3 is CASSGHPTGTGADYGYTF. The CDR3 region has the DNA TGTGCCAGCAGTGGCCATCCCACCGGGACAGGGGCGGACTATGGCTACACCTTC.

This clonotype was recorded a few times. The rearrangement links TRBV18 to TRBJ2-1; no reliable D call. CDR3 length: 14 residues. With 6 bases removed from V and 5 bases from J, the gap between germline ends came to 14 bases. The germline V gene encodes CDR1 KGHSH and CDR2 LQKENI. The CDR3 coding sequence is TGTGCCAGCTCGCCTCCTGTTCTTGACAATGAGCAGTTCTTC. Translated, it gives CASSPPVLDNEQFF. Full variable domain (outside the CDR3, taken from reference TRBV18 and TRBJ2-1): NAGVMQNPRHLVRRRGQEARLRCSPMKGHSHVYWYRQLPEEGLKFMVYLQKENIIDESGMPKERFSAEFPKEGPSILRIQQVVRGDSAAYFCASSPPVLDNEQFFGPGTRLTVL.

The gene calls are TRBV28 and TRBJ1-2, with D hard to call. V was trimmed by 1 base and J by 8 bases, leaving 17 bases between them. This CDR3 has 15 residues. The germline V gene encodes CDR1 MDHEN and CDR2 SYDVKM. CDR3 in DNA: TGTGCCAGCAGTTTATTGGCAGGCTCGTCCTACGGCTACACCTTC. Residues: CASSLLAGSSYGYTF.

The CDR3 nucleotides are TGCAGTGCTAGAGGATCCGGGGGCTACACCTTC. Its protein is CSARGSGGYTF. V is TRBV20-1 and J is TRBJ1-2; no firm D call. The CDR3 is 11 amino acids. Germline CDR1 DFQATT, CDR2 SNEGSKA (reference sequence). V shed 1 base and J shed 8 bases, with 8 bases lying between them.

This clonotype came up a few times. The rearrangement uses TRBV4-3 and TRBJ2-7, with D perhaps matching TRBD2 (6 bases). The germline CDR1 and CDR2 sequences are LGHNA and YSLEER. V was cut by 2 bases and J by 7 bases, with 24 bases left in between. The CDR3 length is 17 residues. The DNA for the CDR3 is TGCGCCAGCAGCCAAAGCTACCCGAGAGCAGGTGCGGGGGAGCAGTACTTC. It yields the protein CASSQSYPRAGAGEQYF.

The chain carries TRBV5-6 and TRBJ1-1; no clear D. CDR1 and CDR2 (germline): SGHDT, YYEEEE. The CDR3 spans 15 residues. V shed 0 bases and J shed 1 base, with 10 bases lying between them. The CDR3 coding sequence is TGTGCCAGCAGCTTGGCTTTGGCAGGGAACACTGAAGCTTTCTTT. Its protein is CASSLALAGNTEAFF. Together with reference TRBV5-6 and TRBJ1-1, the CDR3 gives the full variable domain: DAGVTQSPTHLIKTRGQQVTLRCSPKSGHDTVSWYQQALGQGPQFIFQYYEEEERQRGNFPDRFSGHQFPNYSSELNVNALLLGDSALYLCASSLALAGNTEAFFGQGTRLTVV.

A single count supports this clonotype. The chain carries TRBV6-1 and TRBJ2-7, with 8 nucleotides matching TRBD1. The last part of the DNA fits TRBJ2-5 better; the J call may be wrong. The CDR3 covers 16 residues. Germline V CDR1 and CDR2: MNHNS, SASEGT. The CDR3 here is CASSDPWTGWSQTQYF. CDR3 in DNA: TGTGCCAGCAGTGATCCCTGGACAGGGTGGTCACAGACCCAGTACTTC.